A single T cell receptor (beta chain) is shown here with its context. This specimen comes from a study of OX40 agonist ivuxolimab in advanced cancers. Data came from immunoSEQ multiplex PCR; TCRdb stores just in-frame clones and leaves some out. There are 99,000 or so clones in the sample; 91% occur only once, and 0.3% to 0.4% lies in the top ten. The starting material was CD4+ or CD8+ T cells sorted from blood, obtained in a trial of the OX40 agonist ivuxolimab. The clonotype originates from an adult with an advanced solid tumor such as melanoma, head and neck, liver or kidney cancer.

The CDR3 reads CASSPGPERYNEQFF. CDR3 DNA sequence: TGTGCCAGCAGCCCGGGGCCTGAGCGGTACAATGAGCAGTTCTTC. The chain uses TRBV11-3 and TRBJ2-1; D could derive from TRBD1 or TRBD2 (5 bases each). The CDR3 is made up of 15 amino acids. Germline CDR1 reads SGHNT; CDR2 reads YENEEA. V lost 5 bases and J lost 4, with 15 bases in between.